This TCR beta chain comes out of a study of blood T cell repertoires in COVID-19. Background on the study: The United States, Italy and Spain provided the acute and convalescent COVID-19 samples.

Adults between roughly 18 and 95 years of age took part from under 25 US areas. The study assigned cohorts using participant-reported clinical history. V gave up 3 bases and J gave up 6 bases; unmatched junction bases: 6. CDR1 is LNHDA and CDR2 is SQIVND in the germline V gene (reference sequence). The CDR3 is 14 amino acids. Original analysis: It was from reference gene primer amplification that nucleated cell counts were estimated. TCRdb's copy holds only in-frame clones and misses some; the assay was immunoSEQ multiplex PCR. V and J calls and clone size are those listed in that table; D and trimming were worked out from the DNA. The sample has 300,000 to 400,000 clones; 86% are singletons.

The sequence came from a woman between 40 and 55 years old with acute COVID-19. The source material was PBMCs or T cells enriched from blood (not recorded which). This chain connects TRBV19 to TRBJ2-3; TRBD2 aligns across 7 bases. DNA of the CDR3: TGTGCCAGTAGTATCCAACTAGCGAAGGATACGCAGTATTTT. It codes for CASSIQLAKDTQYF.